The next 16 T cell receptor beta chains were all read from a single sample in a study of blood T cell repertoires in COVID-19. The repertoire was sequenced with immunoSEQ multiplex PCR; TCRdb's copy has only in-frame clones and lacks some. The sample has roughly 140,000 clones; 70% to 90% are singletons. The sample was peripheral blood. The origin of the receptors is a man aged 50 to 59 with acute or convalescent COVID-19.

The rearrangement uses TRBV7-3 and TRBJ1-2; no reliable D call. CDR3 length: 14 amino acids. V lost 0 bases to trimming and J lost 4 bases, with 9 bases between them. Germline assignment: CDR1 SGHTA and CDR2 FQGTGA. The CDR3 reads CASSLTGSGYGYTF. The CDR3 DNA reads as TGTGCCAGCAGCTTAACTGGGAGTGGCTATGGCTACACCTTC.

This clone occurred once. The chain couples TRBV2 to TRBJ2-1; 9 bases agree with TRBD2. CDR1 and CDR2 (germline): SNHLY, FYNNEI. The CDR3 runs 14 residues. J gave up 1 base and V 9 bases, and 4 bases lay outside the gene matches. The CDR3 coding sequence is TGTGCCAGGGGGCTAGCGGGATCCTACAATGAGCAGTTCTTC. This encodes CARGLAGSYNEQFF.

The V and J genes are TRBV9 and TRBJ1-1; unclear D gene. The CDR3 covers 14 residues. Germline V CDR1 and CDR2: SGDLS, YYNGEE. Trimming cost V 1 base and J 3 bases, with 10 bases left between them. CDR3 sequence (DNA): TGTGCCAGCAGCGTATTCGCCACTGACACTGAAGCTTTCTTT. Translation gives CASSVFATDTEAFF.

The chain employs TRBV25-1 and TRBJ2-7; weak D call: TRBD2 (6 bases). Germline CDR1 is MGHDK and CDR2 is SYGVNS. CDR3 length equals 11 residues. The V and J ends lost 8 bases and 3 bases respectively, with 8 bases between them. In DNA, the CDR3 is TGTGCCAGCCGGGAGTACTACGAGCAGTACTTC. It translates to CASREYYEQYF.

This clone was picked up a small number of times. J is TRBJ1-2 and V is TRBV5-6, with unresolved D. The ends were cut back, 5 bases at V and 5 bases at J, with 13 bases in the middle. The V gene's germline CDR1 is SGHDT and CDR2 YYEEEE. This CDR3 region has 13 residues. The CDR3 reads CASRPWIAYGYTF. CDR3 bases: TGTGCCAGCAGGCCATGGATAGCTTATGGCTACACCTTC.

V and J are TRBV7-9 and TRBJ1-1; D gene unclear. The CDR3 consists of 15 residues. Trimming removed 5 bases from V and 1 base from J, with 14 bases in between. Germline loops: CDR1 SEHNR, CDR2 FQNEAQ (reference sequence). The CDR3 region has the DNA TGTGCCAGCAGCCCGAGATCCCTGCAGAACACTGAAGCTTTCTTT. Protein: CASSPRSLQNTEAFF. Supplemented by reference TRBV7-9 and TRBJ1-1, the full variable domain reads DTGVSQNPRHKITKRGQNVTFRCDPISEHNRLYWYRQTLGQGPEFLTYFQNEAQLEKSRLLSDRFSAERPKGSFSTLEIQRTEQGDSAMYLCASSPRSLQNTEAFFGQGTRLTVV.

This chain links TRBV2 with TRBJ2-1; D is possibly TRBD2 (6 bases). With 3 bases removed from V and 1 base from J, the gap between germline ends came to 10 bases. This CDR3 spans 15 amino acids. CDR1 and CDR2 (germline): SNHLY, FYNNEI. As DNA, the CDR3 is TGTGCCAGCAGTGATAGGGACTCATCCTACAATGAGCAGTTCTTC. Translation gives CASSDRDSSYNEQFF.

The rearrangement joins TRBV27 to TRBJ2-7; a weak D match, TRBD1 (5 bases). This CDR3 comprises 14 residues. Trimming took off 3 bases at V and 3 bases at J, with 12 bases between the two ends. Germline V lookup: CDR1 MNHEY, CDR2 SMNVEV (reference sequence). The DNA of the CDR3 is TGTGCCAGCAGTTTCCACGGACAAGTCTACGAGCAGTACTTC. This gives the protein CASSFHGQVYEQYF.

CDR3 sequence reads: CASSQHRRTGRADTQYF. CDR3 DNA: TGTGCCAGCAGCCAACATCGCCGGACAGGTCGCGCAGATACGCAGTATTTT. V and J are TRBV3-1 (or the pseudogene TRBV3-2) and TRBJ2-3, with TRBD1 matching 7 bases. Trimming cost V 2 bases and J 4 bases; bases outside gene matches: 12. Per the germline V gene, CDR1 is LGHDT and CDR2 is YNNKEL (reference sequence). This CDR3 contains 17 residues.

This sequence joins TRBV5-1 and TRBJ2-3; 7 bases align to TRBD1. Germline V gene lookup returns CDR1 SGHRS and CDR2 YFSETQ. This CDR3 has 16 residues. The J segment lost 2 bases and the V segment lost 4 bases, leaving 10 bases of the junction unmatched. The CDR3 spells CASSAGDRGITDTQYF. CDR3 nucleotide sequence: TGCGCCAGCAGCGCAGGGGACAGAGGAATCACAGATACGCAGTATTTT.

V usage is TRBV2 and J usage is TRBJ1-1; 8 bases are shared with TRBD1. The germline V gene encodes CDR1 SNHLY and CDR2 FYNNEI. The CDR3 spans 14 residues. V was pared by 8 bases and J by 1 base, with 6 bases of the junction left unmatched. The CDR3 is CASGAGQENTEAFF. CDR3 in DNA: TGTGCCAGCGGAGCGGGACAGGAGAACACTGAAGCTTTCTTT.

Ten or more counts support this clone. The rearrangement joins TRBV6-5 to TRBJ2-7, with D possibly being TRBD1 (6 bases). The CDR3 is made up of 14 amino acids. Germline lookup yields CDR1 MNHEY and CDR2 SVGAGI. The ends were cut back, 0 bases at V and 5 bases at J, with 11 bases in the middle. The DNA of the CDR3 is TGTGCCAGCAGTTACTCTCAGGGGACCCACGAGCAGTACTTC. Translated, it gives CASSYSQGTHEQYF.

This clone came up once. The V gene is TRBV6-1, the J gene TRBJ1-4; D unresolved. CDR1 is MNHNS and CDR2 is SASEGT in the germline V gene. The CDR3 has 16 residues. V lost 4 bases to trimming and J lost 0 bases, with 12 bases between them. The CDR3, as DNA: TGTGCCAGCAGTGTTAGCACCGAGGCAACTAATGAAAAACTGTTTTTT. Translating gives CASSVSTEATNEKLFF.

As for this clone: Just one base apart from a much larger clone, this may be a read error. The rearrangement uses TRBV11-1 and TRBJ2-7; D is unresolved. The germline gives CDR1 SGHAT, CDR2 FQDESV (reference sequence). CDR3 length: 12 amino acids. The V end was cut by 3 bases, the J end by 0 bases, with 3 bases between. The CDR3 spells CASSFSSYEQYF. CDR3 nucleotides: TGTGCCAGCAGCTTCAGCTCCTACGAGCAGTACTTC.

This clone was seen just once. The chain has TRBV27 and TRBJ1-5; D is uncertain. CDR1 and CDR2 from the germline V gene are MNHEY and SMNVEV (reference sequence). The CDR3 extends over 15 amino acids. V dropped 7 bases and J dropped 0 bases, with 13 bases sitting between them. The CDR3 loop reads CASTPGSNSNQPQHF. CDR3 nucleotide sequence: TGTGCCAGCACTCCCGGGTCCAATAGCAATCAGCCCCAGCATTTT.

This chain links TRBV6-6 with TRBJ2-1; 15 bases are shared with TRBD2. V lost 7 bases and J lost 4; bases outside the gene matches: 5. The CDR3 consists of 16 residues. In germline, CDR1 is MNHNY, CDR2 SVGAGI (reference sequence). The CDR3 DNA reads as TGTGCCAGCACGGGACTAGCGGGAGGATTGTACAATGAGCAGTTCTTC. Translated: CASTGLAGGLYNEQFF.